The text below deals with one T cell receptor beta chain. The antigen remains unidentified. This sample stems from a study of cytomegalovirus exposure and HLA in healthy donors. Findings and caveats of the study: It was reported that the classifier diagnosed cytomegalovirus status with high specificity and sensitivity in both the original and validation cohorts. Per a later analysis, HLA-associated TCR beta chains showed more clonal expansion than other, equally common TCR beta chains. Accurate prediction of HLA-A and HLA-B alleles (for most subjects) was reportedly achieved from TCR beta sequences.

The CDR3 covers 14 residues. Looked up from germline, CDR1 is ENHRY and CDR2 is SYGVKD. Trimming removed 2 bases from V and 2 bases from J, with 7 bases in between. Regarding donors, all were healthy bone marrow donors. Researchers ran the PCR with 60 Vbeta and 13 Jbeta primers. The assay was immunoSEQ multiplex PCR, and TCRdb's table has in-frame clones only and misses some. The sample contains some 150,000 clones, approximately 80% of which appear only once. Sequenced material: PBMCs. This receptor was taken from a woman between 45 and 60 years old in good health and CMV-seropositive. This chain uses TRBV10-3 with TRBJ1-5, with unresolved D. The CDR3 sequence: CAISEGQGNQPQHF. The CDR3 DNA sequence: TGTGCCATCAGTGAGGGGCAGGGCAATCAGCCCCAGCATTTT.